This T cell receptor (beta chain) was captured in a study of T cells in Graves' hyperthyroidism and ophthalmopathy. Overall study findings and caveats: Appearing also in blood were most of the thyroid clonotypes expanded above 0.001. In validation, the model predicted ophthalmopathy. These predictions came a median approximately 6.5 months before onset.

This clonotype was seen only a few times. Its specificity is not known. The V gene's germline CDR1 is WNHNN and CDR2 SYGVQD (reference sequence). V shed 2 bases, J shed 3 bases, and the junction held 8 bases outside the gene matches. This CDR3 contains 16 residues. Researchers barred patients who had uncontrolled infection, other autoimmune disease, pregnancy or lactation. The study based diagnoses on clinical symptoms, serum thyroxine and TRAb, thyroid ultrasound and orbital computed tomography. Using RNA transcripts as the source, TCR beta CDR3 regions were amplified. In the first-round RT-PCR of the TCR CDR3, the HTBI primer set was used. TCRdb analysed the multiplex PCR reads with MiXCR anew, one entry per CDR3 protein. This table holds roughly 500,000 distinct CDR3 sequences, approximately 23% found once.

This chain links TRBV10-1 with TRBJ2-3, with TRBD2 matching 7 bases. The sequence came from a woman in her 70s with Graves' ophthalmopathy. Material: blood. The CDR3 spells CASSEGKGLMTDTQYF. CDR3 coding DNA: TGCGCCAGCAGTGAGGGAAAGGGACTAATGACAGATACGCAGTATTTT.